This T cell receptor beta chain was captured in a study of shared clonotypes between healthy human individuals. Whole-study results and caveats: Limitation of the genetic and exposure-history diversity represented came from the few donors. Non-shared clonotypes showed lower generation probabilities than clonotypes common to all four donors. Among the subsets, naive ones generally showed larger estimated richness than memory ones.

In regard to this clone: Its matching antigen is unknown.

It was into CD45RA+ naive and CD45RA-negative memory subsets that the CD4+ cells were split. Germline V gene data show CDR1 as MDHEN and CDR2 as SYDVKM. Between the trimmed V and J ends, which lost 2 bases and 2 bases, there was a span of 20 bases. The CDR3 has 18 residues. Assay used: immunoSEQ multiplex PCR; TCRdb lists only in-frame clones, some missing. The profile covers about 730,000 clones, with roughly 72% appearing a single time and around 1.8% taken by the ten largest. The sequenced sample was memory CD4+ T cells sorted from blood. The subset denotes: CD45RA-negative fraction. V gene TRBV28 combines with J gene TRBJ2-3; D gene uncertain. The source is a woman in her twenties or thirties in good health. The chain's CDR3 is CASSLARSLLQFTDTQYF. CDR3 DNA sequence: TGTGCCAGCAGTTTAGCCCGCTCCCTATTGCAATTCACAGATACGCAGTATTTT.